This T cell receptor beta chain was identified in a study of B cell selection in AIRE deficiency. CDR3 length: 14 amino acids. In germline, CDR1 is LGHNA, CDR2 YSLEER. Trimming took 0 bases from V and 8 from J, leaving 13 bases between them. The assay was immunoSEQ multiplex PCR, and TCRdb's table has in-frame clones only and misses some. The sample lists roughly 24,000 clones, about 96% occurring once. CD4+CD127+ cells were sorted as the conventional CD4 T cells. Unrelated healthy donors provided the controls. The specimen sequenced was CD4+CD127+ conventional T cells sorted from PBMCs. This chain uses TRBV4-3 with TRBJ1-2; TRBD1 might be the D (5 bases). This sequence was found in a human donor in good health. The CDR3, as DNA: TGCGCCAGCAGCCAAGATAGGGCAGGGAGAGGCTACACCTTC. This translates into CASSQDRAGRGYTF.